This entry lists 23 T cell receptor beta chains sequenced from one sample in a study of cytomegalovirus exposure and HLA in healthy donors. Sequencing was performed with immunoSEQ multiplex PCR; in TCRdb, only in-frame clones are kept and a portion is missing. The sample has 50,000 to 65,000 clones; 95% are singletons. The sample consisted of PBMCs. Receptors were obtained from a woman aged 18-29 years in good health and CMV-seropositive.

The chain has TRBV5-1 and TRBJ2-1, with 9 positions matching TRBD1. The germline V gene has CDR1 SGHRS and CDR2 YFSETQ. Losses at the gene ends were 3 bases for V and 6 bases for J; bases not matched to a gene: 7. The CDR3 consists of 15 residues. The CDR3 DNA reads TGCGCCAGCAGCTGGGGGGACAGGGCGACCAATGAGCAGTTCTTC. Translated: CASSWGDRATNEQFF.

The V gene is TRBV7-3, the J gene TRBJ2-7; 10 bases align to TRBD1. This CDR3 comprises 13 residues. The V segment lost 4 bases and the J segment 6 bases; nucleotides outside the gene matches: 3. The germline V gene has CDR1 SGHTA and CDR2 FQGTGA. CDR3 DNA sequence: TGTGCCAGCAGCTCCGGACAGGGGGGCGAGCAGTACTTC. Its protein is CASSSGQGGEQYF.

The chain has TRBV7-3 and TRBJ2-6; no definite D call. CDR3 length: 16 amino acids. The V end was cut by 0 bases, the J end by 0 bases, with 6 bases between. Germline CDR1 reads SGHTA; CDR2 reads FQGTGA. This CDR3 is CASSLTRNSGANVLTF. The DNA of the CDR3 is TGTGCCAGCAGCTTAACCAGGAACTCTGGGGCCAACGTCCTGACTTTC. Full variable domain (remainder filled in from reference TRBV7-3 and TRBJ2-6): GAGVSQTPSNKVTEKGKYVELRCDPISGHTALYWYRQSLGQGPEFLIYFQGTGAADDSGLPNDRFFAVRPEGSVSTLKIQRTERGDSAVYLCASSLTRNSGANVLTFGAGSRLTVL.

The CDR3 loop reads CASSFGFYEQYF. In DNA form, the CDR3 reads TGTGCCAGCAGTTTCGGGTTCTACGAGCAGTACTTC. V and J are TRBV27 and TRBJ2-7; D is unresolved. Germline V lookup: CDR1 MNHEY, CDR2 SMNVEV (reference sequence). The V end was cut by 3 bases, the J end by 3 bases, with 6 bases between. CDR3 length: 12 residues.

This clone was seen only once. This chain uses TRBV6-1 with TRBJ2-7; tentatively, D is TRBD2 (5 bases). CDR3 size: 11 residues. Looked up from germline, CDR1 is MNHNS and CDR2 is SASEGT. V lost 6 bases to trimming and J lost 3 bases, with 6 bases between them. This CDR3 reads CASRGGYEQYF. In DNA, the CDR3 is TGTGCCAGCAGAGGAGGCTACGAGCAGTACTTC.

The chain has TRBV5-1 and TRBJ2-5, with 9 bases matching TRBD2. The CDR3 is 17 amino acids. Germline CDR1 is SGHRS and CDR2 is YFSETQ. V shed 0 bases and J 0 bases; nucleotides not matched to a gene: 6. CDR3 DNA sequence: TGCGCCAGCAGCTTGGCCACAGGCGGGGGGGACCAAGAGACCCAGTACTTC. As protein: CASSLATGGGDQETQYF.

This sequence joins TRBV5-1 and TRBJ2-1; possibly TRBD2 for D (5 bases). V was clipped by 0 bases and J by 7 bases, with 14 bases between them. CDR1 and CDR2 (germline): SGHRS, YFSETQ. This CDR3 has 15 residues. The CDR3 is CASSLEGGEYNEQFF. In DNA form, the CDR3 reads TGCGCCAGCAGCTTGGAAGGAGGTGAATATAATGAGCAGTTCTTC.

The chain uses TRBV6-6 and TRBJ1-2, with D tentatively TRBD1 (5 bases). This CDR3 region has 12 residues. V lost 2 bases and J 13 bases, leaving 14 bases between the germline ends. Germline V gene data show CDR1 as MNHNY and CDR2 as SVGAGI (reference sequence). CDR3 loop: CASSYISQGGTF. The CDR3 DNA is TGTGCCAGCAGTTACATTTCCCAGGGAGGCACCTTC.

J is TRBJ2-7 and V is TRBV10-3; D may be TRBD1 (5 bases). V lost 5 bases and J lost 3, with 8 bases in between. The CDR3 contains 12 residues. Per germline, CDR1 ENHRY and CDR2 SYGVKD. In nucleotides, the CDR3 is TGTGCCATCAGTTTTGACAGCTACGAGCAGTACTTC. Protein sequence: CAISFDSYEQYF.

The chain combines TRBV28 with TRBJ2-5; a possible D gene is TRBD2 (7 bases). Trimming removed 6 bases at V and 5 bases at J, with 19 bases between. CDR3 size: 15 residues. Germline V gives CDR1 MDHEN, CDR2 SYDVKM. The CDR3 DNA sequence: TGTGCCAGCAGAATCTCCGGGGGGCGAGGGGAGACCCAGTACTTC. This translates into CASRISGGRGETQYF.

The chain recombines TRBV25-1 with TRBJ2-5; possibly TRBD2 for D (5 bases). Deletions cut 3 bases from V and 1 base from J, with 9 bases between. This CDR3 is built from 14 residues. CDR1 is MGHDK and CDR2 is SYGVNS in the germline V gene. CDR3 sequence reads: CASSDVGVQETQYF. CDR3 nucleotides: TGTGCCAGCAGTGATGTCGGGGTCCAAGAGACCCAGTACTTC.

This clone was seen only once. CDR3 sequence: CSVTLGGQTYGYTF. CDR3 nucleotides: TGCAGCGTCACATTAGGTGGACAGACCTATGGCTACACCTTC. V gene TRBV29-1 combines with J gene TRBJ1-2; tentative D call: TRBD1 (6 bases). Trimming shortened V by 6 bases and J by 4 bases, and 18 bases separated the two germline ends. The CDR3 loop spans 14 amino acids. Germline V gives CDR1 SQVTM, CDR2 ANQGSEA.

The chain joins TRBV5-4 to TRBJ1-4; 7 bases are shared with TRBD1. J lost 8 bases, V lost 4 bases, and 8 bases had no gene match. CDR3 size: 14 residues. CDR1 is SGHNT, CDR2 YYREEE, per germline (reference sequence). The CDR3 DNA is TGTGCCAGCAGCCCAGGGGGGCGCGAGGAAAAACTGTTTTTT. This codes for CASSPGGREEKLFF.

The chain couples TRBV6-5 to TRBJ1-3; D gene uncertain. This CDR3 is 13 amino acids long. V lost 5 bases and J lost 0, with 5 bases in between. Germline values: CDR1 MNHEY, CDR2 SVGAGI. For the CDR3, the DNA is TGTGCCAGCAGTCGGGGCTCTGGAAACACCATATATTTT. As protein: CASSRGSGNTIYF.

The CDR3 is CASSRTGGRPGYTF. CDR3 nucleotides: TGTGCCAGCTCCAGGACAGGGGGTCGTCCTGGCTACACCTTC. This chain links TRBV9 with TRBJ1-2; TRBD1 agrees at 10 bases. Trimming removed 7 bases from V and 7 bases from J; junction bases left unmatched: 10. The CDR3 loop spans 14 amino acids. From germline, CDR1 is SGDLS and CDR2 YYNGEE. The variable domain in full, completed from reference TRBV9 and TRBJ1-2, reads DSGVTQTPKHLITATGQRVTLRCSPRSGDLSVYWYQQSLDQGLQFLIQYYNGEERAKGNILERFSAQQFPDLHSELNLSSLELGDSALYFCASSRTGGRPGYTFGSGTRLTVV.

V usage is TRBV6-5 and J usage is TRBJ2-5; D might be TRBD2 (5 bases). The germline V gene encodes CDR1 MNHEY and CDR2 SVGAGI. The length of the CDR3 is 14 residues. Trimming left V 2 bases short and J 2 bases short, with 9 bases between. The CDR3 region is CASSYSGRQETQYF. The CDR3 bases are TGTGCCAGCAGTTACAGCGGCCGACAAGAGACCCAGTACTTC.

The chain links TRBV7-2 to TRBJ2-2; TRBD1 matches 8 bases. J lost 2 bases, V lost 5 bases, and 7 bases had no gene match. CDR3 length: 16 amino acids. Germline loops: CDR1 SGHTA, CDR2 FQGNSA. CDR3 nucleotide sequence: TGTGCCAGCAGCCCCCGGACAGGGACAAACACCGGGGAGCTGTTTTTT. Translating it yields CASSPRTGTNTGELFF.

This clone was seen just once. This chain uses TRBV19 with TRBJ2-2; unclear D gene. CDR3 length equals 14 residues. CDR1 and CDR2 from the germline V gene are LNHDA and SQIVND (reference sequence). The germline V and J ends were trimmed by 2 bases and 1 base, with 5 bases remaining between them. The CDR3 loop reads CASSISRNTGELFF. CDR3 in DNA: TGTGCCAGTAGTATATCGAGGAACACCGGGGAGCTGTTTTTT.

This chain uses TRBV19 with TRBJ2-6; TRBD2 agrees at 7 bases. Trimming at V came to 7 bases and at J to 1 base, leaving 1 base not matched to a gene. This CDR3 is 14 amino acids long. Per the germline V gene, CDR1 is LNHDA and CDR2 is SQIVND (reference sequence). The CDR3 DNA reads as TGTGCCAGTATCGGGGGGTCTGGGGCCAACGTCCTGACTTTC. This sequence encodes CASIGGSGANVLTF.

In DNA form, the CDR3 reads TGTGCCACCAGCAGGCTGGACAGCCTAGCCAAAAACATTCAGTACTTC. Amino acid sequence: CATSRLDSLAKNIQYF. This chain uses TRBV15 with TRBJ2-4, with D tentatively TRBD1 (6 bases). V was cut by 3 bases and J by 0 bases, with 12 bases left in between. Per the germline V gene, CDR1 is LNHNV and CDR2 is YYDKDF (reference sequence). The CDR3 is 16 residues long.

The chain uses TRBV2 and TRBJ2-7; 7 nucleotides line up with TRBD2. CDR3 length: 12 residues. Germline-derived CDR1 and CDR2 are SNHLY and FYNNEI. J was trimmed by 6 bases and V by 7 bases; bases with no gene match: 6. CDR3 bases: TGTGCCAGCAAAACTAGCGCCTCCGAGCAGTACTTC. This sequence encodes CASKTSASEQYF.

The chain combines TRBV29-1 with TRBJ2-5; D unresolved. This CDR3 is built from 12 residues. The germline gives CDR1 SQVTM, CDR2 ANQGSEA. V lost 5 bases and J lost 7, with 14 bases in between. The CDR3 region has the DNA TGCAGCGTTTTTCACAGAGAATTGACCCAGTACTTC. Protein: CSVFHRELTQYF.

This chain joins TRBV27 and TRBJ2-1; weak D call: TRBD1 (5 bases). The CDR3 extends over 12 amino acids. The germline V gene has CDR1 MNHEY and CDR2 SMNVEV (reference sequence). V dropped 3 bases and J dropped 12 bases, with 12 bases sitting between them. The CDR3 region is CASSFDSLRQFF. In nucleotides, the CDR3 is TGTGCCAGCAGTTTCGACAGTCTCCGGCAGTTCTTC.